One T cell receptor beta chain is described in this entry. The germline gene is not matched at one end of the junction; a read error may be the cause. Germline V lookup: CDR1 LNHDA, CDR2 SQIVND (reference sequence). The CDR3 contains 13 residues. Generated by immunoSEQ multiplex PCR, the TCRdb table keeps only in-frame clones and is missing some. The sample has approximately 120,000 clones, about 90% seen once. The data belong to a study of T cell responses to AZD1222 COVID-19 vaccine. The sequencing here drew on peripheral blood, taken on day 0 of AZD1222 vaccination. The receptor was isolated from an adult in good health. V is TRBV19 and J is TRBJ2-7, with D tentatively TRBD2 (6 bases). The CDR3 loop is CASRGSGTYEQYF. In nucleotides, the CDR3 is TGTGCAAGTAGGGGTAGCGGTACCTACGAGCAGTACTTC.